The 18 T cell receptor beta chains reported below all come from one sample, sequenced in a study of regulatory T cells in long-lasting Graves disease. Indicated time point: newly diagnosed GD, antithyroid drugs for less than 3 months. PBMCs provided the RNA from which the TCR library was made. Relying on iRepertoire HTBI primers and Arm-PCR of CDR3 regions, the team built TCR beta libraries. TCRdb passed the multiplex PCR reads through MiXCR, listing each CDR3 protein once. The top ten clones hold roughly 8.2% of a sample with 510,000 or so distinct CDR3 sequences, 12% of them seen once. These records were also assigned to another study, of T cells in Graves' hyperthyroidism and ophthalmopathy.

The sequences come from peripheral blood mononuclear cells (PBMCs), collected at new diagnosis, from a patient treated with antithyroid drugs. The receptors shown here come from a woman under 40 with Graves disease.

The J gene is TRBJ2-1, the V gene TRBV18, with 12 bases identical to TRBD1. Trimming took 2 bases from V and 13 from J; bases not matched to a gene: 12. Germline V gives CDR1 KGHSH, CDR2 LQKENI. This CDR3 region has 16 residues. The CDR3, as DNA: TGTGCCAGCTCACCAGGCGGGACAGGGGGCTCGGCGGGACAGTTCTTC. Amino acids: CASSPGGTGGSAGQFF.

This sequence joins TRBV7-9 and TRBJ2-5; D unresolved. The CDR3 runs 14 residues. Germline V gene sequence: CDR1 SEHNR, CDR2 FQNEAQ (reference sequence). V lost 1 base and J 3 bases, leaving 9 bases between the germline ends. This chain's CDR3 is CASSLVDGEETQYF. For the CDR3, the DNA is TGTGCCAGCAGCTTAGTGGACGGCGAAGAGACCCAGTACTTC.

This clonotype occurred many times. The chain uses TRBV2 and TRBJ2-5; a weak D match, TRBD1 (6 bases). CDR3 length equals 14 residues. CDR1 and CDR2 from the germline V gene are SNHLY and FYNNEI. Trimming pared 2 bases from V and 4 bases from J, leaving 11 bases between. CDR3 in DNA: TGTGCCAGCAGTGAACAGGGGCGCCTAGAGACCCAGTACTTC. Translating it yields CASSEQGRLETQYF. The full variable domain, its missing parts supplied by reference TRBV2 and TRBJ2-5, is EPEVTQTPSHQVTQMGQEVILRCVPISNHLYFYWYRQILGQKVEFLVSFYNNEISEKSEIFDDQFSVERPDGSNFTLKIRSTKLEDSAMYFCASSEQGRLETQYFGPGTRLLVL.

The sample holds many counts of this clonotype. The chain carries TRBV10-3 and TRBJ2-7; 14 bases fit TRBD2. V lost 9 bases and J lost 5; bases outside the gene matches: 12. The germline CDR1 and CDR2 sequences are ENHRY and SYGVKD. CDR3 size: 16 residues. The CDR3 here is CAISPQGLAGAHEQYF. DNA for the CDR3: TGTGCCATATCCCCTCAGGGACTAGCGGGAGCTCACGAGCAGTACTTC.

The rearrangement uses TRBV24-1 and TRBJ1-5, with D perhaps TRBD1 (6 bases). V was shortened by 3 bases and J by 2 bases, with 22 bases between the two germline ends. This CDR3 region has 19 residues. The germline gives CDR1 KGHDR, CDR2 SFDVKD. DNA of the CDR3: TGTGCCACCAGTGATACCCCGAAAGTGGGGGCTGGGGGCAATCAGCCCCAGCATTTT. Translation gives CATSDTPKVGAGGNQPQHF.

There are many counts of this clonotype. V is TRBV2 and J is TRBJ1-4; D is ambiguous. V lost 5 bases and J lost 8, with 12 bases in between. Germline loops: CDR1 SNHLY, CDR2 FYNNEI. The CDR3 consists of 13 residues. CDR3 in amino acids: CASSYVVGEKLFF. The CDR3 nucleotides read TGTGCCAGCAGTTACGTTGTGGGGGAAAAACTGTTTTTT.

This clonotype was counted at least ten times. V usage is TRBV10-3 and J usage is TRBJ2-5; D ambiguous. Germline CDR1 ENHRY, CDR2 SYGVKD. The V end was cut by 4 bases, the J end by 5 bases, with 11 bases between. The CDR3 spans 13 residues. The CDR3 DNA sequence: TGTGCCATCAGTGGGAATAAGGCGGAGACCCAGTACTTC. Amino acids: CAISGNKAETQYF.

V is TRBV12-5 and J is TRBJ1-2; D remains unclear. CDR1 and CDR2 (germline): LGHNT, FRNRAP. The CDR3 sequence is 14 residues long. Deletions cut 5 bases from V and 8 bases from J, with 18 bases between. CDR3 residues: CASGPGLMTSGYTF. The CDR3 DNA reads as TGTGCTAGTGGTCCGGGCCTCATGACGTCGGGCTACACCTTC. Based on the CDR3 plus reference TRBV12-5 and TRBJ1-2, the full variable domain is DARVTQTPRHKVTEMGQEVTMRCQPILGHNTVFWYRQTMMQGLELLAYFRNRAPLDDSGMPKDRFSAEMPDATLATLKIQPSEPRDSAVYFCASGPGLMTSGYTFGSGTRLTVV.

This clonotype came up many times. The V gene is TRBV10-3, the J gene TRBJ1-2; D not resolved. The CDR3 has 16 residues. Germline V lookup: CDR1 ENHRY, CDR2 SYGVKD. V shed 4 bases and J shed 0 bases, with 15 bases lying between them. The CDR3 loop is CAISGSGETTNYGYTF. The CDR3 DNA reads as TGTGCCATCAGTGGTTCCGGGGAAACTACTAACTATGGCTACACCTTC.

This clonotype was picked up one time. A read error may explain this, as a much larger clone is one base away. The V call is TRBV18, the J call TRBJ2-1, with D maybe TRBD2 (6 bases). Germline V gene sequence: CDR1 KGHSH, CDR2 LQKENI. V was trimmed by 0 bases and J by 5 bases, leaving 11 bases between them. The CDR3 has 15 residues. CDR3 bases: TGTGCCAGCTCACCACCGAGGGACTCGAACAATGAGCAGTTCTTC. Its translation is CASSPPRDSNNEQFF.

This chain connects TRBV3-1 to TRBJ2-5, with D hard to call. Germline CDR1 is LGHDT and CDR2 is YNNKEL (reference sequence). The CDR3 runs to 12 residues. The V and J ends lost 5 bases and 7 bases respectively, with 11 bases between them. CDR3 sequence (DNA): TGTGCCAGCAGCTCGGGCCCCCGGACCCAGTACTTC. This translates into CASSSGPRTQYF.

The CDR3 is CSGAGTANTEAFF. The CDR3, as DNA: TGCAGCGGCGCCGGGACGGCGAACACTGAAGCTTTCTTT. The chain couples TRBV29-1 to TRBJ1-1; D possibly corresponds to TRBD1 (5 bases). The CDR3 totals 13 residues. Trimming shortened V by 7 bases and J by 1 base, and 13 bases separated the two germline ends. Per the germline V gene, CDR1 is SQVTM and CDR2 is ANQGSEA.

This clonotype was found many times. V gene TRBV12-3 or TRBV12-4 combines with J gene TRBJ1-6; 8 bases align to TRBD1. The CDR3 loop spans 15 amino acids. J gave up 10 bases and V 1 base, and 6 bases lay outside the gene matches. CDR3 sequence reads: CASSLGTGFRSPLHF. The CDR3, as DNA: TGTGCCAGCAGTTTAGGGACAGGGTTCCGATCACCCCTCCACTTT.

V and J are TRBV19 and TRBJ2-5; possible D gene TRBD1, 6 bases. Germline V lookup: CDR1 LNHDA, CDR2 SQIVND (reference sequence). The CDR3 has 13 amino acids. Deletions cut 3 bases from V and 4 bases from J, with 9 bases between. The DNA for the CDR3 is TGTGCCAGTAGTATCGGACAGCGAGAGACCCAGTACTTC. Translating gives CASSIGQRETQYF.

This clonotype was found many times. The J gene is TRBJ2-5, the V gene TRBV27; D not certain. V lost 2 bases, J lost 7 bases, and 14 bases lay in between. This CDR3 spans 14 amino acids. Germline values: CDR1 MNHEY, CDR2 SMNVEV (reference sequence). This CDR3 is CASSLVRSIGTQYF. The CDR3 region has the DNA TGTGCCAGCAGTTTAGTTAGGTCCATAGGGACCCAGTACTTC.

This clonotype was seen ten or more times. The chain couples TRBV20-1 to TRBJ1-1, with TRBD1 matching over 8 bases. Germline V gene lookup returns CDR1 DFQATT and CDR2 SNEGSKA (reference sequence). V was pared by 2 bases and J by 6 bases, with 8 bases of the junction left unmatched. This CDR3 is 14 amino acids long. CDR3 DNA sequence: TGCAGTGCTAGAACCTCAGGGGGCCGCGCTGAAGCTTTCTTT. Its protein is CSARTSGGRAEAFF.

This clonotype occurred many times. J is TRBJ2-6 and V is TRBV6-2 or TRBV6-3, with D hard to call. V was clipped by 2 bases and J by 0 bases, with 14 bases between them. Germline V gene sequence: CDR1 MNHEY, CDR2 SVGEGT. The CDR3 is 18 residues long. The DNA for the CDR3 is TGTGCCAGCAGTTACCTCGCGGACGGATTCTCTGGGGCCAACGTCCTGACTTTC. Translation: CASSYLADGFSGANVLTF.

A note on this clonotype: A far larger clone is off by one base, so a read error is likely. This chain links TRBV11-1 with TRBJ2-1; 7 nucleotides match TRBD2. The length of the CDR3 is 13 residues. Germline values: CDR1 SGHAT, CDR2 FQDESV (reference sequence). CDR3 sequence (DNA): TGTGCCAGCGAGGGCGGGAGTGTTGAGACCCAGCACTTC. Translating it yields CASEGGSVETQHF.